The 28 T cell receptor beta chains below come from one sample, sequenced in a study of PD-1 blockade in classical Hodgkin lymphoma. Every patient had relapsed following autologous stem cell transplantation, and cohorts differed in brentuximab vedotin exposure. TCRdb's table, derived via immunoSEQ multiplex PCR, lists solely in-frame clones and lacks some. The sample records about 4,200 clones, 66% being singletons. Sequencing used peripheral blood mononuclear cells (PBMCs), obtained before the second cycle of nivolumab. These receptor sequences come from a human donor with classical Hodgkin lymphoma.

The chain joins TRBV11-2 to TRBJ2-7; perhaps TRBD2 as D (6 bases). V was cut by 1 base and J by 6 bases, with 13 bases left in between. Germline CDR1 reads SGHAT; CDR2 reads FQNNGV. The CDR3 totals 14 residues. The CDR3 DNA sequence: TGTGCCAGCAGCTTAGGATCCGGGACTGGCGAGCAGTACTTC. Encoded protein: CASSLGSGTGEQYF.

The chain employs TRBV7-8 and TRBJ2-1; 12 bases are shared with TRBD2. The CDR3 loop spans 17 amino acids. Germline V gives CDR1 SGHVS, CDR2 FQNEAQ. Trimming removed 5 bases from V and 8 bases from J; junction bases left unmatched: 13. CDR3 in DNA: TGTGCCAGCAGCCGAACTAGCGGGAGGCTCCGGGGCGATGAGCAGTTCTTC. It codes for CASSRTSGRLRGDEQFF.

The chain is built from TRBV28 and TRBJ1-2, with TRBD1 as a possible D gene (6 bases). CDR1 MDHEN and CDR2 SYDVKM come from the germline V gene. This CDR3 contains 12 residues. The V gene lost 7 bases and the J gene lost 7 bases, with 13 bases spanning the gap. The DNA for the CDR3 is TGTGCCAGCAAAGTAGGGGGTGGTGGCTACACCTTC. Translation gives CASKVGGGGYTF.

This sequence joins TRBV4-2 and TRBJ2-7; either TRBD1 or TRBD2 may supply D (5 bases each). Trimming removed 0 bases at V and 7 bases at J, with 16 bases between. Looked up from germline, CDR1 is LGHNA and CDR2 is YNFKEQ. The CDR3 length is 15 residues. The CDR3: CASSQEERGLREQYF. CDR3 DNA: TGTGCCAGCAGCCAAGAGGAGAGGGGTTTAAGGGAGCAGTACTTC.

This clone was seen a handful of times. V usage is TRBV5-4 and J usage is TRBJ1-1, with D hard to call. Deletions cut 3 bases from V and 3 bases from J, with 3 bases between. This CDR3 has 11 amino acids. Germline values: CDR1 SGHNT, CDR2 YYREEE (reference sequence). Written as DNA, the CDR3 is TGTGCCAGCAGCTCTGACACTGAAGCTTTCTTT. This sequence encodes CASSSDTEAFF. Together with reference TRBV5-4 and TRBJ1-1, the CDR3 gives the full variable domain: ETGVTQSPTHLIKTRGQQVTLRCSSQSGHNTVSWYQQALGQGPQFIFQYYREEENGRGNFPPRFSGLQFPNYSSELNVNALELDDSALYLCASSSDTEAFFGQGTRLTVV.

CDR3 sequence: CASSLYGREVSGELFF. The DNA of the CDR3 is TGTGCCAGCAGCCTATATGGGCGGGAGGTTTCCGGGGAGCTGTTTTTT. This chain links TRBV5-4 with TRBJ2-2; 8 nucleotides match TRBD2. Germline values: CDR1 SGHNT, CDR2 YYREEE (reference sequence). This CDR3 spans 16 amino acids. V lost 4 bases and J lost 6; bases outside the gene matches: 11.

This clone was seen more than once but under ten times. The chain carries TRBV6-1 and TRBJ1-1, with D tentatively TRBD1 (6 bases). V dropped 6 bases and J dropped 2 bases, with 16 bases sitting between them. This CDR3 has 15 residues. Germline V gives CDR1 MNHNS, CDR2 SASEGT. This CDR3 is CASRLRGGANTEAFF. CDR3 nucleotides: TGTGCCAGCAGGTTACGAGGGGGAGCTAACACTGAAGCTTTCTTT.

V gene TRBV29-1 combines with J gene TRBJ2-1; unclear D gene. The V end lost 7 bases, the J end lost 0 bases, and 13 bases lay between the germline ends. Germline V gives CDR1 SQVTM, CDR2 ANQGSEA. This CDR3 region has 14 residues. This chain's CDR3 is CSGNKRSSYNEQFF. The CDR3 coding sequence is TGCAGCGGAAACAAAAGAAGCTCCTACAATGAGCAGTTCTTC.

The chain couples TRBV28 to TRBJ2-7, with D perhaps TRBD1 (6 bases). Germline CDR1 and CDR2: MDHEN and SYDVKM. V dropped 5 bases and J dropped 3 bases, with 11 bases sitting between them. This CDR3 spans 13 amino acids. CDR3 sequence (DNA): TGTGCCAGCAGTCGGACAGTCGGCTACGAGCAGTACTTC. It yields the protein CASSRTVGYEQYF.

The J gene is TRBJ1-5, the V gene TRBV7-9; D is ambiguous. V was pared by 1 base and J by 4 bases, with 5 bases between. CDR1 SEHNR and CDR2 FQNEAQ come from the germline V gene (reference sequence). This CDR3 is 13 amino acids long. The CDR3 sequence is CASSLGTNQPQHF. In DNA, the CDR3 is TGTGCCAGCAGCTTAGGCACTAATCAGCCCCAGCATTTT.

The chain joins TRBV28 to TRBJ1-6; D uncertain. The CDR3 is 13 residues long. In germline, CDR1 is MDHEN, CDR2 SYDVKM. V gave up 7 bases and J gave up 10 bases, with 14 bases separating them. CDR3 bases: TGTGCCAGCACTCGGCAGGCAGAATCACCCCTCCACTTT. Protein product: CASTRQAESPLHF.

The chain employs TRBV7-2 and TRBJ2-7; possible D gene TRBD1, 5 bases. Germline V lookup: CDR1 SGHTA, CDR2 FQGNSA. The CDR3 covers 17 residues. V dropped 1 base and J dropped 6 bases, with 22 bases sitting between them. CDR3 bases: TGTGCCAGCAGCTTAGTGGTAATCTCCCAGGGTTACGGCGAGCAGTACTTC. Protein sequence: CASSLVVISQGYGEQYF.

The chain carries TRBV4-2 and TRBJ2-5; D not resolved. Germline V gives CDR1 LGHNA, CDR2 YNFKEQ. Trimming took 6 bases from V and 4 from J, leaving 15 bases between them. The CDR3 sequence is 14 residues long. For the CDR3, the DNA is TGTGCCAGCAGTCCCTATCCTCTGGGAGAGACCCAGTACTTC. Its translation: CASSPYPLGETQYF.

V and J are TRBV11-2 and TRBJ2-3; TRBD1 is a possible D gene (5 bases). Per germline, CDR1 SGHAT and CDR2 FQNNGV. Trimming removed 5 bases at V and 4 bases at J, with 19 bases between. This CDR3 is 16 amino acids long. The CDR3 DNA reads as TGTGCCAGCAGCCCCCAAGGGGCAGGGTTCGCAGATACGCAGTATTTT. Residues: CASSPQGAGFADTQYF.

In DNA, the CDR3 is TGTGCCAGCAGCGCACCCAAGCGGGATGAGCAGTTCTTC. Translation gives CASSAPKRDEQFF. This chain joins TRBV7-8 and TRBJ2-1; maybe TRBD2 (6 bases). The CDR3 spans 13 residues. Per the germline V gene, CDR1 is SGHVS and CDR2 is FQNEAQ. The germline V and J ends were trimmed by 5 bases and 8 bases, with 13 bases remaining between them.

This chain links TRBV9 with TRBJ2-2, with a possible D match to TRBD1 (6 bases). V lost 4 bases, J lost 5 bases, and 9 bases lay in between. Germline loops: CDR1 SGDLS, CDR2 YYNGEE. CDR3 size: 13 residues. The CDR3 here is CASSQQGTGELFF. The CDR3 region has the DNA TGTGCCAGCAGCCAACAGGGTACCGGGGAGCTGTTTTTT.

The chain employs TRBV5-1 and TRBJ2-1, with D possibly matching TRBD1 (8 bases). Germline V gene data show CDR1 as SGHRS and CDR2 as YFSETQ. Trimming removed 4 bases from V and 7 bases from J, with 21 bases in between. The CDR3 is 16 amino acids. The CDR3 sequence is CASSREERQGWNEQFF. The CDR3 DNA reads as TGCGCCAGCAGCCGGGAGGAGAGACAGGGGTGGAATGAGCAGTTCTTC.

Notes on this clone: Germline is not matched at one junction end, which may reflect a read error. The CDR3 here is CANSYSSGRGTDTQYF. DNA for the CDR3: TGTGCCAACAGTTACTCCAGCGGGAGAGGGACAGATACGCAGTATTTT. V gene TRBV6-6 combines with J gene TRBJ2-3; 8 bases are a match to TRBD2. CDR1 MNHNY and CDR2 SVGAGI come from the germline V gene (reference sequence). The CDR3 extends over 16 amino acids.

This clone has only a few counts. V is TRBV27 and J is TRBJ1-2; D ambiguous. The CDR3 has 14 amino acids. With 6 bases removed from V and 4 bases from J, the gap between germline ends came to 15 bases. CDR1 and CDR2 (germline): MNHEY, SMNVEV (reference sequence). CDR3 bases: TGTGCCAGCAGGAAACTACAGACACTCTATGGCTACACCTTC. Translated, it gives CASRKLQTLYGYTF.

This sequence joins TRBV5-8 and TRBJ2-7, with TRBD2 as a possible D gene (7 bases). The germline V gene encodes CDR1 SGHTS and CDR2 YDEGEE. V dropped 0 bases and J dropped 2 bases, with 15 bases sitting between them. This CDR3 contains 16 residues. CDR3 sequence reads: CASSLVWGGRTYEQYF. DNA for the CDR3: TGTGCCAGCAGCTTGGTCTGGGGGGGCCGTACCTACGAGCAGTACTTC.

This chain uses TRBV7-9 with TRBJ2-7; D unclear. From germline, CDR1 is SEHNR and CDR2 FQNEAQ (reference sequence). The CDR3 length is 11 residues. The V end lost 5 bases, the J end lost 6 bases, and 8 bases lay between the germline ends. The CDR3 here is CASSPISEQYF. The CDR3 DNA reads TGTGCCAGCAGCCCCATAAGCGAGCAGTACTTC.

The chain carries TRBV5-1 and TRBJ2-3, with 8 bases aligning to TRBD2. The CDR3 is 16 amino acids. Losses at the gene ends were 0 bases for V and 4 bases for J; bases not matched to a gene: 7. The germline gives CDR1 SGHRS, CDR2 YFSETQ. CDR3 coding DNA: TGCGCCAGCAGCTTGGGGCCAGCGGGAGTTTCAGATACGCAGTATTTT. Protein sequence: CASSLGPAGVSDTQYF.

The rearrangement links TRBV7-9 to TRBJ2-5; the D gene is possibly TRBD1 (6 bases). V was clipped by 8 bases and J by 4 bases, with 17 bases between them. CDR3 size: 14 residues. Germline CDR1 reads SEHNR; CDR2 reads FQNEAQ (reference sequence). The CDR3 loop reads CASGPGARGETQYF. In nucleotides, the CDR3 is TGTGCCAGCGGGCCAGGGGCCCGAGGAGAGACCCAGTACTTC.

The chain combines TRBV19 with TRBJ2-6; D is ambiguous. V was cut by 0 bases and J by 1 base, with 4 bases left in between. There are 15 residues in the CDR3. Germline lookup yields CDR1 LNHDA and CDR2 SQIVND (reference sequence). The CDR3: CASSIDWSGANVLTF. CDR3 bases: TGTGCCAGTAGTATAGATTGGTCTGGGGCCAACGTCCTGACTTTC. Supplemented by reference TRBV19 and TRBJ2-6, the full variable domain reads DGGITQSPKYLFRKEGQNVTLSCEQNLNHDAMYWYRQDPGQGLRLIYYSQIVNDFQKGDIAEGYSVSREKKESFPLTVTSAQKNPTAFYLCASSIDWSGANVLTFGAGSRLTVL.

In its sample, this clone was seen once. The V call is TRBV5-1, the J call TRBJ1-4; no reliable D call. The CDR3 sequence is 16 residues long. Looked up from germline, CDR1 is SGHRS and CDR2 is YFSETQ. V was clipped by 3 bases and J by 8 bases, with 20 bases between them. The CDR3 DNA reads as TGCGCCAGCAGCTACTACCCGGGAGGAGGTGGGGAAAAACTGTTTTTT. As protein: CASSYYPGGGGEKLFF.

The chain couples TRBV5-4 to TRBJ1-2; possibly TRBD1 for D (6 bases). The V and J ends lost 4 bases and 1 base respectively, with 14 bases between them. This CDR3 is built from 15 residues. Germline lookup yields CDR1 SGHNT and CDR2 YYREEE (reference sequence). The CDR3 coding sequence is TGTGCCAGCAGCGGGGCCGCACAGGGTAACTATGGCTACACCTTC. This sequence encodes CASSGAAQGNYGYTF.

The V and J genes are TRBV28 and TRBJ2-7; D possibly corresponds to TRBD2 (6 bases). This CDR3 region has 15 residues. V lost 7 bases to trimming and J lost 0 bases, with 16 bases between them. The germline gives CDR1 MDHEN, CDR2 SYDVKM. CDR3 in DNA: TGTGCCAGCACCGGACTACGAGAAAGCTCCTACGAGCAGTACTTC. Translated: CASTGLRESSYEQYF.

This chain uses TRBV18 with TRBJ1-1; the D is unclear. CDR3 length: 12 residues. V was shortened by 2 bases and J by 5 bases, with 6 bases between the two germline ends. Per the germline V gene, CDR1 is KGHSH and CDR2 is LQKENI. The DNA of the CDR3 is TGTGCCAGCTCACCAACGAGAACTGAAGCTTTCTTT. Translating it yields CASSPTRTEAFF.